This is a list of T cell receptor beta chains from one sample in a study of shared clonotypes between healthy human individuals. Profiled with immunoSEQ multiplex PCR; TCRdb holds only in-frame clones, not every one. There are approximately 1,500,000 clones in the sample; approximately 98% occur only once, and about 0.4% lies in the top ten. The specimen was naive CD4+ T cells sorted from blood. The origin of the receptors is a man aged 25-45 years in good health. Each CDR3 is given without its conserved first and last residue. The D gene is left open where the match is weak.

d_call v_call cdr3_aa
NA TRBV7-2 ASSLRLGGEQY
TRBD1 TRBV14 ASSQTAATGGGYT
TRBD1 TRBV5-1 ASAATGVDTQY
NA TRBV28 ASSTYPSGGLASGKRETQY
TRBD1 TRBV5-1 ASSLVRDRATSGELF
TRBD2 TRBV28 ASSSPGLAGKYEQF
TRBD2 TRBV5-1 ATGHGLAGPNEQF
TRBD1 TRBV10-3 AVRRGQGAQDGYT
NA TRBV11-2 ASSFRELDTDTQY
NA TRBV28 ASSLGVWGTPNEQF
TRBD1 TRBV5-1 ASSLGPGQGFEQY
NA TRBV10-3 AISDQYSNQPQH
NA TRBV15 ATSRDRGVT
NA TRBV2 ASSERVNYGYT
TRBD1 TRBV7-2 ASSSAGTGVYGYT
NA TRBV4-1 ASSQVLATDTQY
NA TRBV7-3 ASSLFSRDSSYNEQF
TRBD1 TRBV5-4 ASSSWTGASTGELF
TRBD1 TRBV6-1 ASNRGEQY
NA TRBV19 ASRSNTLYEQY
NA TRBV7-9 ASSRGASTDTQY
NA TRBV21-1 ASSKPGGQADEKLF
NA TRBV19 ASSITGVGNQPQH
NA TRBV7-9 ASTETGDQPQH
TRBD2 TRBV18 ASSPQREFHEQY
NA TRBV7-9 ASSFWAGSSGNTIY
NA TRBV7-2 ASSMDSHAYEQY
NA TRBV5-1 ASSLVPGTGYGYT
NA TRBV28 ASQGSYNEQF
TRBD2 TRBV6-4 ASSDSWTSPGELF
TRBD2 TRBV5-1 ASSFGLAGGRYTDTQY
TRBD2 TRBV9 ASSVLAGDPDTQY
TRBD2 TRBV2 ASSEGTSVYEQY
NA TRBV18 ASSPPDSDTQY
NA TRBV29-1 SVGGTDTQY
TRBD1 TRBV29-1 SVFRTGANEKLF
NA TRBV28 ASSSWGPTHGYT
TRBD1 TRBV18 ASSPPDRGPYNEQF
TRBD1 TRBV9 ASSATGTNEKLF
NA TRBV12-5 AKECYSRSGANVLT
NA TRBV30 AWSVRPNRRDNTDTQY
NA TRBV6-5 ASSTGDRNQPQH
NA TRBV5-4 ASSLDSRSYNEQF
NA TRBV5-1 ASSLAAGQETQY
NA TRBV28 ASRGTYSYEQY
TRBD1 TRBV5-1 ASSDGQGVYEQY
NA TRBV7-6 ASSLNSEKLF
NA TRBV6-1 ASRGWSGFTGELF
NA TRBV7-2 ASSLVAEYNEQF
TRBD2 TRBV6-5 ASSYFSSGPGELF
NA TRBV4-1 ASSPLPGELF